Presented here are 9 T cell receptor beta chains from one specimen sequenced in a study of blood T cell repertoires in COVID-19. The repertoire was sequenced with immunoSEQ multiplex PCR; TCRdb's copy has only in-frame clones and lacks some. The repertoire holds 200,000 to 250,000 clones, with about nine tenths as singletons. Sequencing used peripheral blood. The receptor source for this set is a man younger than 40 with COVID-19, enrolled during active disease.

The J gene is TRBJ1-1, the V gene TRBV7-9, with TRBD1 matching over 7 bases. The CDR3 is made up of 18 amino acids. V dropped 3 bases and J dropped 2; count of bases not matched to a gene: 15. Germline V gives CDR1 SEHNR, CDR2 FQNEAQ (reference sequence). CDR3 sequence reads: CASSFGKRPDRVNTEAFF. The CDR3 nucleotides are TGTGCCAGCAGCTTTGGCAAGAGACCCGACAGGGTTAACACTGAAGCTTTCTTT.

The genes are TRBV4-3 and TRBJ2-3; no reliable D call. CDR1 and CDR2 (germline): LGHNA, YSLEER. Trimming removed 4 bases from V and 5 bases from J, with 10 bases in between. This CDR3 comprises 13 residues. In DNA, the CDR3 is TGCGCCAGCAGCCCCTCGAGGCAAGATACGCAGTATTTT. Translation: CASSPSRQDTQYF.

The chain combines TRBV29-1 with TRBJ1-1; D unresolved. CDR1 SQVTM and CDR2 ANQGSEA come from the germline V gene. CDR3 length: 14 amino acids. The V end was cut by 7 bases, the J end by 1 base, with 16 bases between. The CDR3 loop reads CSARWVRENTEAFF. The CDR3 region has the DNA TGCAGCGCCAGATGGGTCCGGGAGAACACTGAAGCTTTCTTT.

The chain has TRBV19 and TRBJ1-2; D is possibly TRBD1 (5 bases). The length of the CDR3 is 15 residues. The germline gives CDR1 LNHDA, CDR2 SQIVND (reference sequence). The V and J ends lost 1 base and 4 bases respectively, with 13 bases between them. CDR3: CASSIVDRGVYGYTF. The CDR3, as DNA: TGTGCCAGTAGTATAGTTGACAGAGGAGTCTATGGCTACACCTTC.

The CDR3 sequence: CASSSLLGGSGTHEQYF. CDR3 coding DNA: TGTGCCAGCAGCTCCCTCTTAGGGGGTAGCGGGACCCACGAGCAGTACTTC. V and J are TRBV27 and TRBJ2-7, with 8 bases identical to TRBD2. The CDR3 spans 17 residues. Trimming removed 6 bases from V and 5 bases from J; junction bases left unmatched: 18. Germline V gives CDR1 MNHEY, CDR2 SMNVEV (reference sequence).

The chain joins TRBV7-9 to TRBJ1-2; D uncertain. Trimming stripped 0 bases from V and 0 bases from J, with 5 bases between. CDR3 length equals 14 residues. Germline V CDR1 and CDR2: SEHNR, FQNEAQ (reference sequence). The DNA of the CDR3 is TGTGCCAGCAGCTTAGCGGCAGCTAACTATGGCTACACCTTC. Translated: CASSLAAANYGYTF.

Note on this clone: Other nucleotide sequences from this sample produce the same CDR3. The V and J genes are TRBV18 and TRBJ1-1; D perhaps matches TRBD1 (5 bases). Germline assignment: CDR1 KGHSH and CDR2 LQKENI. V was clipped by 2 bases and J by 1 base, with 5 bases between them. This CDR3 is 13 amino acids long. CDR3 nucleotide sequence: TGTGCCAGCTCACCAGGACAGAACACTGAAGCTTTCTTT. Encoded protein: CASSPGQNTEAFF. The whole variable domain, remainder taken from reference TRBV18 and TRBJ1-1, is NAGVMQNPRHLVRRRGQEARLRCSPMKGHSHVYWYRQLPEEGLKFMVYLQKENIIDESGMPKERFSAEFPKEGPSILRIQQVVRGDSAAYFCASSPGQNTEAFFGQGTRLTVV.

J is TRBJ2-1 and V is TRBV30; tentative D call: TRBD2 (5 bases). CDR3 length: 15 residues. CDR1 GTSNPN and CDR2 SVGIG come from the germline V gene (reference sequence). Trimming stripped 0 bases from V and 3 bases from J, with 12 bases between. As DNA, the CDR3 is TGTGCCTGGAGTGTACGGCGGGCGTACTACAATGAGCAGTTCTTC. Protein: CAWSVRRAYYNEQFF.

The CDR3 region has the DNA TGTGCCAGCAGTTTATCGAGCGGGGGGCTAGCCAAAAACATTCAGTACTTC. Encoded protein: CASSLSSGGLAKNIQYF. The rearrangement uses TRBV28 and TRBJ2-4, with 9 bases lining up with TRBD2. The CDR3 length is 17 residues. Germline V gene lookup returns CDR1 MDHEN and CDR2 SYDVKM. J was trimmed by 0 bases and V by 1 base; bases with no gene match: 4.